This T cell receptor (beta chain) was sequenced for a study of T cell responses to AZD1222 COVID-19 vaccine. Assay: immunoSEQ multiplex PCR; the TCRdb copy retains only in-frame clones and omits some. This sample has some 150,000 clones, with around 88% found just once. Study conclusions and caveats: Baseline seropositivity characterized only a handful of AZD1222 recipients. Close to half of all spike-specific TCRs reportedly target regions of the variants that are unmutated.

With respect to this clone: Its antigen is not identified.

Germline lookup yields CDR1 SGHTA and CDR2 FQGNSA. This CDR3 region has 14 residues. Losses at the gene ends were 1 base for V and 6 bases for J; bases not matched to a gene: 3. The sequencing here drew on peripheral blood, taken on day 0 of AZD1222 vaccination. The sequence derives from an adult in good health. The V call is TRBV7-2, the J call TRBJ1-2; 9 bases match TRBD1. The CDR3 protein is CASSLGGQGHGYTF. As DNA, the CDR3 is TGTGCCAGCAGCTTAGGGGGACAGGGCCATGGCTACACCTTC.